The next 14 T cell receptor beta chains were all read from a single sample in a study of CD8 T cells in Susac syndrome. Reverse transcription used roughly 0.5 to 1 ug RNA and random hexamers. One entry per CDR3 protein results from TCRdb running MiXCR on the immunoSEQ multiplex PCR reads. The table shows around 150,000 distinct CDR3 sequences, with around 94% occurring only once. The sequenced sample was CD4+ T cells from PBMCs. All receptors derive from a human donor with multiple sclerosis.

The chain has TRBV5-1 and TRBJ2-2; TRBD2 matches at 7 bases. The CDR3 covers 14 residues. CDR1 and CDR2 from the germline V gene are SGHRS and YFSETQ. CDR3 coding DNA: TGCGGGAGCGGGAATGCCGATAAAACCGGGGAGCTGTTTTTT. Amino acids: CGSGNADKTGELFF.

This clonotype occurred once. The chain has TRBV25-1 and TRBJ1-4; TRBD1 agrees at 10 bases. The length of the CDR3 is 16 residues. V was clipped by 8 bases and J by 6 bases; unmatched bases: 12. Germline CDR1 is MGHDK and CDR2 is SYGVNS. The CDR3 sequence: CASSDDGTGVYEKLFF. Written as DNA, the CDR3 is TGTGCCAGCTCCGACGACGGGACAGGGGTGTATGAAAAACTGTTTTTT. The complete variable domain, with remaining parts taken from reference TRBV25-1 and TRBJ1-4, reads EADIYQTPRYLVIGTGKKITLECSQTMGHDKMYWYQQDPGMELHLIHYSYGVNSTEKGDLSSESTVSRIRTEHFPLTLESARPSHTSQYLCASSDDGTGVYEKLFFGSGTQLSVL.

The chain recombines TRBV7-9 with TRBJ2-5; D is possibly TRBD2 (6 bases). Germline CDR1 SEHNR, CDR2 FQNEAQ (reference sequence). This CDR3 spans 19 amino acids. The V gene lost 1 base and the J gene lost 3 bases, with 24 bases spanning the gap. The CDR3 DNA is TGTGCCAGCAGCTTAGAAATCGGGCGGGACTTCAATTTCAAAGAGACCCAGTACTTC. Its translation is CASSLEIGRDFNFKETQYF.

The genes are TRBV20-1 and TRBJ2-1, with D possibly being TRBD2 (5 bases). CDR1 is DFQATT, CDR2 SNEGSKA, per germline (reference sequence). V shed 3 bases and J shed 3 bases, with 18 bases lying between them. The CDR3 is made up of 16 amino acids. This CDR3 is CSASSSRAAYYNEQFF. In DNA, the CDR3 is TGCAGTGCTAGCTCATCGAGGGCAGCCTACTACAATGAGCAGTTCTTC.

This chain links TRBV7-2 with TRBJ2-5; TRBD2 matches at 12 bases. The CDR3 is made up of 16 amino acids. V lost 2 bases to trimming and J lost 7 bases; unmatched junction nucleotides: 8. Germline CDR1 reads SGHTA; CDR2 reads FQGNSA. This CDR3 reads CASSLRLAGGLGTQYF. Here the CDR3 DNA reads TGTGCCAGCAGCTTAAGGCTAGCGGGAGGGTTGGGGACCCAGTACTTC.

The rearrangement links TRBV20-1 to TRBJ1-1; D remains unclear. This CDR3 has 10 amino acids. V lost 5 bases, J lost 6 bases, and 7 bases lay in between. Germline assignment: CDR1 DFQATT and CDR2 SNEGSKA (reference sequence). The CDR3 reads CSAVRAEAFF. As DNA, the CDR3 is TGCAGTGCTGTCCGGGCTGAAGCTTTCTTT.

The chain carries TRBV29-1 and TRBJ1-5; D gene unclear. CDR3 size: 12 residues. Trimming removed 4 bases from V and 4 bases from J, with 8 bases in between. The germline V gene encodes CDR1 SQVTM and CDR2 ANQGSEA. The CDR3 loop reads CSVGIENQPQHF. DNA of the CDR3: TGCAGCGTTGGAATTGAGAATCAGCCCCAGCATTTT.

The chain combines TRBV6-6 with TRBJ1-1, with D possibly TRBD1 on 5 matching bases. V was clipped by 6 bases and J by 6 bases, with 14 bases between them. There are 13 residues in the CDR3. The germline gives CDR1 MNHNY, CDR2 SVGAGI (reference sequence). In DNA, the CDR3 is TGTGCCAGCAGCTCCGGGGACCAACCTGAAGCTTTCTTT. It is translated as CASSSGDQPEAFF.

The chain carries TRBV18 and TRBJ1-1; 8 nucleotides line up with TRBD1. Germline V CDR1 and CDR2: KGHSH, LQKENI. V was pared by 3 bases and J by 7 bases, with 10 bases of the junction left unmatched. The CDR3 extends over 15 amino acids. The CDR3 loop reads CASSPPGQANLEAFF. The DNA for the CDR3 is TGTGCCAGCTCACCTCCGGGACAGGCGAACCTTGAAGCTTTCTTT.

The J gene is TRBJ2-7, the V gene TRBV7-9; a possible D gene is TRBD1 (5 bases). Trimming removed 5 bases at V and 1 base at J, with 21 bases between. The CDR3 totals 17 residues. Germline lookup yields CDR1 SEHNR and CDR2 FQNEAQ (reference sequence). CDR3 region: CASSTTRIGAESYEQYF. The CDR3 DNA reads as TGTGCCAGCAGCACGACCCGAATTGGGGCGGAATCCTACGAGCAGTACTTC. Complete variable domain (other parts from reference TRBV7-9 and TRBJ2-7): DTGVSQNPRHKITKRGQNVTFRCDPISEHNRLYWYRQTLGQGPEFLTYFQNEAQLEKSRLLSDRFSAERPKGSFSTLEIQRTEQGDSAMYLCASSTTRIGAESYEQYFGPGTRLTVT.

The chain has TRBV13 and TRBJ2-7; TRBD1 is a possible D gene (6 bases). The V end was cut by 3 bases, the J end by 1 base, with 19 bases between. The germline CDR1 and CDR2 sequences are PRHDT and FYEKMQ (reference sequence). CDR3 length: 17 residues. CDR3: CASSFTSLGGVSYEQYF. As DNA, the CDR3 is TGTGCCAGCAGCTTTACCTCCCTAGGGGGAGTATCCTACGAGCAGTACTTC. The full variable domain, rest sourced from reference TRBV13 and TRBJ2-7, is AAGVIQSPRHLIKEKRETATLKCYPIPRHDTVYWYQQGPGQDPQFLISFYEKMQSDKGSIPDRFSAQQFSDYHSELNMSSLELGDSALYFCASSFTSLGGVSYEQYFGPGTRLTVT.

The chain uses TRBV25-1 and TRBJ1-5; D may be TRBD1 (5 bases). The CDR3 has 14 residues. Trimming removed 1 base at V and 6 bases at J, with 10 bases between. CDR1 and CDR2 from the germline V gene are MGHDK and SYGVNS. The CDR3: CASSEFGAAQPQHF. CDR3 DNA sequence: TGTGCCAGCAGTGAATTTGGGGCCGCTCAGCCCCAGCATTTT.

The rearrangement links TRBV4-2 to TRBJ2-2, with TRBD2 identical over 8 bases. CDR3 length: 17 amino acids. J gave up 4 bases and V 1 base, and 8 bases lay outside the gene matches. Looked up from germline, CDR1 is LGHNA and CDR2 is YNFKEQ. The CDR3, as DNA: TGTGCCAGCAGCCAAGTAGCACTAGCGGATTTCACCGGGGAGCTGTTTTTT. Translation gives CASSQVALADFTGELFF.

CDR3 loop: CASEGTGGTREPYGYTF. In DNA form, the CDR3 reads TGTGCCAGCGAAGGGACAGGGGGCACACGCGAACCCTATGGCTACACCTTC. The V call is TRBV7-2, the J call TRBJ1-2; the match to TRBD1 covers 12 bases. Germline loops: CDR1 SGHTA, CDR2 FQGNSA. The CDR3 totals 17 residues. The V and J ends lost 8 bases and 4 bases, in that order; junction bases with no gene match: 14. Drawing the rest from reference TRBV7-2 and TRBJ1-2, the complete variable domain is GAGVSQSPSNKVTEKGKDVELRCDPISGHTALYWYRQSLGQGLEFLIYFQGNSAPDKSGLPSDRFSAERTGGSVSTLTIQRTQQEDSAVYLCASEGTGGTREPYGYTFGSGTRLTVV.